This TCR beta chain was captured in a study of T cell responses to AZD1222 COVID-19 vaccine. Whole-study context: Second doses were pooled across both intervals (about 4 or about 12 weeks).

Data came from immunoSEQ multiplex PCR; TCRdb stores just in-frame clones and leaves some out. This sample has approximately 150,000 clones, with almost 95% found just once. Broader study findings: Clonal diversity may have been underestimated, and the donors were mostly white British, with more females than males. Repertoires were sampled only after the peak T cell response. Nearly half of the spike-specific TCRs reportedly recognize variant regions that carry no mutations.

This clone was observed once. Its antigen is currently unknown. The CDR3 is made up of 14 amino acids. Trimming cost V 5 bases and J 9 bases, with 14 bases left between them. Germline V gene lookup returns CDR1 SGHAT and CDR2 FQNNGV. Sequenced here: peripheral blood, sampled on day 0 of AZD1222 vaccination. V usage is TRBV11-2 and J usage is TRBJ1-6; perhaps TRBD1 as D (5 bases). The receptor was derived from an adult in good health. CDR3 DNA sequence: TGTGCCAGCAGCCAAGGGGATCCCATTTCACCCCTCCACTTT. Its protein is CASSQGDPISPLHF.